This T cell receptor beta chain was recovered during a study of Ad26.COV2.S vaccination and SARS-CoV-2 variants. Study-level information: Into the muscle, Ad26.COV2.S was dosed once or twice, 56 days apart.

About this clone itself: Its antigen is unidentified.

Study-wide findings and caveats: While placebo recipients had lower spike-specific TCR breadth, vaccine recipients had more. Reported findings describe substantial breadth in spike-specific CD8+ and CD4+ T cell responses following vaccination.

The sample's treatment: about 20 received Ad26.COV2.S at low or high dose, single or two shots; about 5 received placebo; per-sample allocation not given. The samples date from day 63 after the first vaccine or placebo injection. Aged 18-55 years, donor was enrolled in Boston in about 2020. In germline, CDR1 is LNHDA, CDR2 SQIVND (reference sequence). Deletions cut 1 base from V and 8 bases from J, with 8 bases between. This CDR3 region has 13 residues. Clones were read by immunoSEQ multiplex PCR, and TCRdb kept only the in-frame ones, dropping some. The sample lists 240,000 or so clones; 88% were seen once.

This receptor was identified in a person between 18 and 65 years old who received the Ad26.COV2.S COVID-19 vaccine or a placebo. V usage is TRBV19 and J usage is TRBJ1-4; D is unresolved. The sequencing used peripheral blood, collected in a trial of Ad26.COV2.S vaccine versus placebo. CDR3 in amino acids: CASSIVHVEKLFF. The DNA for the CDR3 is TGTGCCAGTAGTATAGTTCACGTCGAAAAACTGTTTTTT.